Detailed here is one TCR beta chain. The antigen is undetermined. This sample was included in a study of response to subunit inactivated influenza vaccine. Study-level points and caveats: That few new T cells are recruited by each seasonal influenza vaccination was the authors' suggestion.

Via MiXCR, TCRdb re-called the RT-PCR reads, giving one row per CDR3 protein. This sample has about 480,000 distinct CDR3 sequences; roughly 9.7% occur once, and the top ten carry about 12%. The germline gives CDR1 SGHRS, CDR2 YFSETQ. This CDR3 has 15 amino acids. The V gene lost 6 bases and the J gene lost 0 bases, with 15 bases spanning the gap. The sequenced sample was PBMCs from blood, obtained about 40 days after vaccination. The receptor comes from a man aged 45-65 years who received an inactivated influenza vaccine. The chain is built from TRBV5-1 and TRBJ2-5, with D possibly matching TRBD1 (6 bases). CDR3 DNA: TGCGCCAGCACCGGAACGGGACACAACCAAGAGACCCAGTACTTC. This sequence encodes CASTGTGHNQETQYF.